The next 16 T cell receptor beta chains were all read from a single sample in a study of identical twins (dated by TCRdb to 2016 to 2018). The library was made by 5' RACE. Instrument on record: Illumina HiSeq 2000. Using fastp at Q25 and MiXCR, TCRdb reprocessed the public reads and kept productive beta chains. Each record represents a unique CDR3 protein, reported with the most common genes and DNA among its rows. The sample data list around 450,000 distinct CDR3 sequences, and 14% of these were observed just once. The biggest ten clones account for around 0.57% of the sample. These data were likewise used in another study, on yellow fever vaccine responses in identical twins.

Sequenced: CD4+ T cells sorted from blood. Receptors originate from a young woman in good health.

The genes are TRBV5-1 and TRBJ2-5, with D hard to call. Germline V lookup: CDR1 SGHRS, CDR2 YFSETQ. V lost 2 bases and J lost 0, with 5 bases in between. There are 13 residues in the CDR3. CDR3 amino acids: CASSFFDQETQYF. DNA of the CDR3: TGCGCCAGCAGCTTTTTTGACCAAGAGACCCAGTACTTC.

In the case of this clonotype: The junction departs from germline at one end; a sequencing error may be responsible. The chain joins TRBV7-9 to TRBJ2-7; TRBD1 is a possible D gene (6 bases). The CDR3 is made up of 16 amino acids. Germline values: CDR1 SEHNR, CDR2 FQNEAQ (reference sequence). CDR3 loop: CASSLEGVTSWYELYF. The CDR3 DNA sequence: TGTGCCAGCAGCTTAGAGGGGGTAACTAGTTGGTACGAGCTGTACTTC. Based on the CDR3 plus reference TRBV7-9 and TRBJ2-7, the full variable domain is DTGVSQNPRHKITKRGQNVTFRCDPISEHNRLYWYRQTLGQGPEFLTYFQNEAQLEKSRLLSDRFSAERPKGSFSTLEIQRTEQGDSAMYLCASSLEGVTSWYELYFGPGTRLTVT.

Note on this clonotype: This may stem from a read error, because a much larger clone lies one nucleotide away. The chain recombines TRBV11-2 with TRBJ2-1; 8 bases align to TRBD2. The CDR3 is 12 amino acids. The germline CDR1 and CDR2 sequences are SGHAT and FQNNGV. The CDR3 loop reads CANSLGLAGMFF. CDR3 nucleotides: TGTGCCAACAGCTTAGGTCTAGCGGGTATGTTCTTC.

The gene calls are TRBV10-3 and TRBJ2-1; the match to TRBD2 covers 9 bases. This CDR3 is built from 18 residues. V trimming: 4 bases; J trimming: 4 bases; junction bases outside the gene matches: 14. CDR1 and CDR2 from the germline V gene are ENHRY and SYGVKD. The DNA for the CDR3 is TGTGCCATCAGTGGGAGTAGCGGGAGAAGAAGCGAGTACAATGAGCAGTTCTTC. Translated, it gives CAISGSSGRRSEYNEQFF.

J is TRBJ2-6 and V is TRBV11-2, with 9 bases aligning to TRBD2. The CDR3 runs 18 residues. CDR1 and CDR2 (germline): SGHAT, FQNNGV. With 7 bases clipped from V and 2 bases from J, the junction kept 12 bases outside the gene matches. The CDR3 nucleotides read TGTGCCAGCATCCTGGAACCGGGACTAGCTGCTGGGGCCAACGTCCTGACTTTC. Its protein is CASILEPGLAAGANVLTF.

The V call is TRBV6-4, the J call TRBJ2-3; tentatively, D is TRBD2 (7 bases). V dropped 2 bases and J dropped 10 bases, with 13 bases sitting between them. The CDR3 runs to 13 residues. Germline V CDR1 and CDR2: MRHNA, SNTAGT. The CDR3 DNA reads TGTGCCAGCAGTGACATGGCGGGGGCTTCGCAGTATTTT. Residues: CASSDMAGASQYF.

This clonotype was seen only a few times. V gene TRBV27 combines with J gene TRBJ1-2, with D maybe TRBD1 (5 bases). The CDR3 extends over 17 amino acids. The ends were cut back, 6 bases at V and 3 bases at J, with 23 bases in the middle. Germline V CDR1 and CDR2: MNHEY, SMNVEV (reference sequence). The CDR3 sequence: CASRTVLRGKPDYGYTF. DNA of the CDR3: TGTGCCAGCAGAACTGTCCTTAGGGGAAAACCCGACTATGGCTACACCTTC.

This clonotype was counted a few times. The chain carries TRBV18 and TRBJ2-7; unclear D gene. The V and J ends lost 3 bases and 3 bases respectively, with 6 bases between them. There are 12 residues in the CDR3. Per the germline V gene, CDR1 is KGHSH and CDR2 is LQKENI. In nucleotides, the CDR3 is TGTGCCAGCTCACCGTTCGGCTACGAGCAGTACTTC. Encoded protein: CASSPFGYEQYF.

This clonotype was seen repeatedly, ten times or more. The CDR3 DNA reads TGTGCCAGCAGCCCGAGGACTAACTCCTACAATGAGCAGTTCTTC. This codes for CASSPRTNSYNEQFF. This sequence joins TRBV7-9 and TRBJ2-1, with D maybe TRBD2 (6 bases). The germline gives CDR1 SEHNR, CDR2 FQNEAQ (reference sequence). The V and J ends lost 5 bases and 0 bases respectively, with 11 bases between them. CDR3 length: 15 amino acids.

The CDR3 spells CASSLELAVNTEAFF. DNA of the CDR3: TGTGCCAGCAGCTTAGAGTTGGCCGTGAACACTGAAGCTTTCTTT. V gene TRBV7-3 combines with J gene TRBJ1-1; D unclear. Germline V gene lookup returns CDR1 SGHTA and CDR2 FQGTGA. V lost 2 bases and J lost 0, with 10 bases in between. The CDR3 is made up of 15 amino acids.

This chain joins TRBV7-2 and TRBJ1-4; D remains ambiguous. The CDR3 is made up of 16 amino acids. V lost 1 base to trimming and J lost 3 bases, with 12 bases between them. The germline CDR1 and CDR2 sequences are SGHTA and FQGNSA. CDR3: CASSLGSNVANEKLFF. For the CDR3, the DNA is TGTGCCAGCAGCTTAGGGTCAAACGTGGCTAATGAAAAACTGTTTTTT.

The V and J genes are TRBV3-1 and TRBJ1-5, with D maybe TRBD1 (6 bases). Germline V gives CDR1 LGHDT, CDR2 YNNKEL (reference sequence). The CDR3 consists of 14 residues. V shed 1 base and J shed 6 bases, with 10 bases lying between them. The CDR3 spells CASSQAGAPQPQHF. CDR3 nucleotide sequence: TGTGCCAGCAGCCAAGCAGGGGCTCCTCAGCCCCAGCATTTT.

The table lists this clonotype with a few counts. V gene TRBV5-5 combines with J gene TRBJ2-5; 9 bases agree with TRBD1. The J segment lost 5 bases and the V segment lost 4 bases, leaving 12 bases of the junction unmatched. CDR1 is SGHKS, CDR2 YYEKEE, per germline (reference sequence). The CDR3 runs to 16 residues. The CDR3 DNA reads TGTGCCAGCAGCCTAACCGGGACAGGGAATGACGAGACCCAGTACTTC. Its protein product is CASSLTGTGNDETQYF.

This clonotype has a count of ten or more. CDR3 DNA: TGTGCCAGCAGCTTGGGGACGGCGAGCACAGATACGCAGTATTTT. Its translation: CASSLGTASTDTQYF. V usage is TRBV7-2 and J usage is TRBJ2-3; the D call may be TRBD1 or TRBD2 (5 bases each). The CDR3 has 15 residues. Trimming shortened V by 3 bases and J by 0 bases, and 10 bases separated the two germline ends. CDR1 and CDR2 (germline): SGHTA, FQGNSA.

Many counts were recorded for this clonotype. The chain carries TRBV28 and TRBJ2-7; 9 bases align to TRBD2. From germline, CDR1 is MDHEN and CDR2 SYDVKM. V lost 2 bases and J lost 2; bases outside the gene matches: 1. CDR3 size: 14 residues. The DNA of the CDR3 is TGTGCCAGCAGTTTAGGCGGGAGGGCCTACGAGCAGTACTTC. Translation gives CASSLGGRAYEQYF.

This clonotype has a handful of counts. The rearrangement links TRBV7-9 to TRBJ1-4; a possible D gene is TRBD1 (5 bases). CDR1 is SEHNR, CDR2 FQNEAQ, per germline (reference sequence). The ends were cut back, 5 bases at V and 7 bases at J, with 14 bases in the middle. CDR3 length equals 14 residues. This chain's CDR3 is CASSRNAGGEKLFF. The CDR3 DNA reads TGTGCCAGCAGCCGCAACGCGGGGGGTGAAAAACTGTTTTTT.